This T cell receptor (beta chain) was sequenced in a study of blood T cell repertoires in COVID-19. Measured with immunoSEQ multiplex PCR; TCRdb has only the in-frame clones, and not every one. The sample yields fewer than 100,000 clones, less than 90% seen once. J lost 3 bases, V lost 3 bases, and 9 bases had no gene match. The CDR3 has 15 residues. CDR1 is SGHRS and CDR2 is YFSETQ in the germline V gene. This clone was seen once. This chain links TRBV5-1 with TRBJ2-7, with 7 bases that match TRBD1. Sequenced input: peripheral blood. This TCR was recovered from a man older than 75 in a cohort sampled during active COVID-19. The CDR3 loop reads CASSYAGTESYEQYF. The CDR3 DNA reads TGCGCCAGCAGCTACGCCGGGACAGAGAGCTACGAGCAGTACTTC.